These T cell receptor beta chains were read from a single sample in a study of control samples from healthy donors and cancer patients. Profiling relied on immunoSEQ multiplex PCR, and the TCRdb table lists in-frame clones only, not all of them. The sample records 60,000 to 75,000 clones, roughly 89% being singletons. The sequenced sample consisted of PBMCs. The receptor source for this set is a man aged 55-75 years with colorectal cancer. CDR3s include the opening cysteine and the closing phenylalanine or tryptophan. D genes are given only for firm matches. Part of the rows lack a size; the others show once, few, many or a class for expanded clones.

TRBJ1-2	TRBD1	-	TRBV5-5	CASSNQGGSYGYTF	TGTGCCAGCAGCAACCAGGGGGGCAGCTATGGCTACACCTTC
TRBJ2-5	-	-	TRBV10-1	CASSDIQDQETQYF	TGCGCCAGCAGTGATATCCAGGACCAAGAGACCCAGTACTTC
TRBJ2-2	TRBD1	-	TRBV4-3	CASSPGTDRGELFF	TGCGCCAGCAGCCCAGGGACAGATCGGGGGGAGCTGTTTTTT
TRBJ2-5	-	once	TRBV2	CASHVTGSSQETQYF	TGTGCCAGCCACGTTACGGGGTCGTCCCAAGAGACCCAGTACTTC
TRBJ1-1	-	-	TRBV18	CASSPSPLTVNTEAFF	TGTGCCAGCTCACCATCTCCTTTAACGGTGAACACTGAAGCTTTCTTT
TRBJ2-1	-	-	TRBV7-3	CASSQSGPLNEQFF	TGTGCCAGCAGCCAATCCGGGCCCCTGAATGAGCAGTTCTTC
TRBJ2-6	-	-	TRBV4-2	CASSQEGGAGANVLTF	TGTGCCAGCAGCCAAGAAGGCGGGGCTGGGGCCAACGTCCTGACTTTC
TRBJ1-5	TRBD1	-	TRBV6-5	CASRPDRGREQPQHF	TGTGCCAGCAGACCGGACAGGGGGAGGGAGCAGCCCCAGCATTTT
TRBJ1-1	-	once	TRBV12-3/TRBV12-4	CASSSDMNTEAFF	TGTGCCAGCAGCTCCGATATGAACACTGAAGCTTTCTTT
TRBJ2-1	-	-	TRBV7-8	CASRSDSGLPAYNEQFF	TGTGCCAGCAGATCAGATTCGGGTCTACCGGCGTACAATGAGCAGTTCTTC
TRBJ2-2	-	few	TRBV4-2	CASSQEVRVTGELFF	TGTGCCAGCAGCCAAGAGGTCAGAGTTACCGGGGAGCTGTTTTTT
TRBJ2-2	TRBD1	-	TRBV7-9	CASSLRDRGQTGELFF	TGTGCCAGCAGCTTAAGAGACAGGGGGCAGACCGGGGAGCTGTTTTTT
TRBJ2-1	-	-	TRBV29-1	CSVEPQGSIYNEQFF	TGCAGCGTTGAACCACAGGGCTCGATCTACAATGAGCAGTTCTTC
TRBJ2-7	-	-	TRBV9	CASSVEGFEQYF	TGTGCCAGCAGCGTAGAGGGGTTCGAGCAGTACTTC
TRBJ1-2	TRBD1	-	TRBV29-1	CSVSDRVGGYTF	TGCAGCGTTTCCGACAGGGTCGGCGGCTACACCTTC
TRBJ1-6	-	-	TRBV14	CASSQVGGRGSPLHF	TGTGCCAGCAGCCAAGTGGGGGGTAGGGGCTCACCCCTCCACTTT
TRBJ1-4	-	few	TRBV12-3/TRBV12-4	CASSLRGGEKLFF	TGTGCCAGCAGTTTGAGGGGTGGTGAAAAACTGTTTTTT
TRBJ1-2	TRBD1	-	TRBV5-1	CASSQVTGANYGYTF	TGCGCCAGCAGCCAAGTAACAGGGGCCAACTATGGCTACACCTTC
TRBJ2-3	TRBD2	-	TRBV4-1	CASSHPPTRSGGADTQYF	TGCGCCAGCAGCCACCCCCCGACTAGGAGCGGGGGGGCAGATACGCAGTATTTT
TRBJ2-7	TRBD1	-	TRBV4-1	CASSQPGQVPYEQYF	TGCGCCAGCAGCCAGCCGGGACAGGTTCCCTACGAGCAGTACTTC
TRBJ1-2	-	-	TRBV2	CASPRAGALNGYTF	TGTGCCAGCCCTCGTGCGGGGGCCTTGAATGGCTACACCTTC
TRBJ2-3	TRBD2	-	TRBV11-2	CASSPWRGDTDTQYF	TGTGCCAGCAGTCCGTGGCGGGGGGACACAGATACGCAGTATTTT
TRBJ2-7	-	-	TRBV4-1	CASSRGQGPSYEQYF	TGCGCCAGTTCCCGAGGGCAGGGACCTTCCTACGAGCAGTACTTC